This TCR beta chain derives from a study of shared clonotypes between healthy human individuals. Terminally differentiated effector memory CD45RA+ cells were excluded from the naive CD8 cells, which were CD45RO-negative and positively selected for CCR7. Produced via immunoSEQ multiplex PCR; TCRdb's table is partial and in-frame only. This sample has 1.5 million to 2.5 million clones; approximately 95% occur once, and the top ten carry 0.9% to 1.5%. The sequence was collected from a man aged 18 to 29 in good health. Specimen: naive CD8+ T cells sorted from blood.

CDR3 bases: TGTGCCAGCAGTGCGGCAACGAACACCGGGGAGCTGTTTTTT. Protein: CASSAATNTGELFF. The chain is built from TRBV2 and TRBJ2-2; D is undetermined. V lost 4 bases, J lost 0 bases, and 6 bases lay in between. The CDR3 contains 14 residues. CDR1 and CDR2 (germline): SNHLY, FYNNEI.